The clone carrying this T cell receptor (beta chain) has a handful of counts. The data were obtained in a study of blood T cell repertoires in COVID-19. Method: immunoSEQ multiplex PCR; TCRdb's copy keeps in-frame clones and lacks some. In the table there are around 93,000 clones, over 70% of which are singletons. Germline-derived CDR1 and CDR2 are MNHNY and SVGAGI (reference sequence). Unmatched junction bases numbered 5, after V lost 5 bases and J lost 8 bases. The CDR3 spans 12 residues. The chain employs TRBV6-6 and TRBJ1-2, with 7 bases that match TRBD1. Sequencing was performed on peripheral blood. The receptor was derived from a woman of 80 years or more with acute or convalescent COVID-19. CDR3 in amino acids: CASSNTGEGYTF. The CDR3 nucleotides are TGTGCCAGCAGTAACACAGGGGAAGGCTACACCTTC.